A single TCR beta chain is shown here with its context. The data were produced by immunoSEQ multiplex PCR, yet TCRdb's version contains in-frame clones alone and is incomplete. The data contain about 410,000 clones, about nine tenths of them seen just once; the ten biggest clones take up approximately 1.6%. Treatment in this sample: some 20 received Ad26.COV2.S at low or high dose, single or two shots; about 5 received placebo; per-sample allocation not given. Specimen acquisition occurred on day 63 following the initial vaccine or placebo injection. In Boston, the donor was an adult between 18-55 years of age. The germline V and J ends were trimmed by 5 bases and 7 bases, with 15 bases remaining between them. From germline, CDR1 is MNHEY and CDR2 SVGAGI. The CDR3 totals 15 residues. The data belong to a study of Ad26.COV2.S vaccination and SARS-CoV-2 variants.

Sequencing used peripheral blood, obtained in a trial of Ad26.COV2.S vaccine versus placebo. V usage is TRBV6-5 and J usage is TRBJ1-6; a weak D match, TRBD1 (6 bases). This receptor was taken from a person aged 18-65 years who received the Ad26.COV2.S COVID-19 vaccine or a placebo. CDR3 region: CASSPWTVKNSPLHF. The CDR3 nucleotides are TGTGCCAGCAGTCCCTGGACAGTGAAAAATTCACCCCTCCACTTT.